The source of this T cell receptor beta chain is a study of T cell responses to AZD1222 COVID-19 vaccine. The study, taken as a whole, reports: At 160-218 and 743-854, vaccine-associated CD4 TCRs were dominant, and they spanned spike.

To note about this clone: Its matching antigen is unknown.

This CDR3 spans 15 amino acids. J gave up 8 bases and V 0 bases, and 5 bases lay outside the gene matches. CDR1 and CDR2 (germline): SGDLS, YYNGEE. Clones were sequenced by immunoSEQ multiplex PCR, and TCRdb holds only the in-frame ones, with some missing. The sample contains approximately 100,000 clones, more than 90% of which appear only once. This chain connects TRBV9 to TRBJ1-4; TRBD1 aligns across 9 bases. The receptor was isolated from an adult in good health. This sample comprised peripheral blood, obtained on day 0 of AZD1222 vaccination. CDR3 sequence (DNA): TGTGCCAGCAGCGTAGGGACAGGGGAAGTCGAAAAACTGTTTTTT. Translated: CASSVGTGEVEKLFF. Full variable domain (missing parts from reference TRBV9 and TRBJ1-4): DSGVTQTPKHLITATGQRVTLRCSPRSGDLSVYWYQQSLDQGLQFLIQYYNGEERAKGNILERFSAQQFPDLHSELNLSSLELGDSALYFCASSVGTGEVEKLFFGSGTQLSVL.